Below are 30 T cell receptor beta chains sequenced from a single sample in a study of cytomegalovirus exposure and HLA in healthy donors. Primers: 60 Vbeta forward and 13 Jbeta reverse. Using immunoSEQ multiplex PCR, the repertoire was profiled, and TCRdb retains in-frame clones only, with some absent. The data show approximately 82,000 clones, around two thirds seen once. The sequenced sample consisted of PBMCs. These receptors all come from a woman aged 25 to 45 in good health and CMV-seropositive.

The rearrangement links TRBV7-2 to TRBJ2-2, with TRBD2 identical over 8 bases. Germline-derived CDR1 and CDR2 are SGHTA and FQGNSA. The V and J ends lost 5 bases and 9 bases, in that order; junction bases with no gene match: 11. CDR3 length: 15 residues. CDR3 coding DNA: TGTGCCAGCAGCCCTACGGGACTAGTTCGTTGGGAGCTGTTTTTT. Translation gives CASSPTGLVRWELFF.

The CDR3 loop reads CASSFVADTYEQYF. CDR3 sequence (DNA): TGCGCCAGCAGCTTCGTTGCAGACACCTACGAGCAGTACTTC. The chain has TRBV5-1 and TRBJ2-5; D gene unclear. Gene TRBJ2-7 matches the end of the DNA better, so the J call may be wrong. Germline V gives CDR1 SGHRS, CDR2 YFSETQ. There are 14 residues in the CDR3.

The chain combines TRBV10-3 with TRBJ2-1; a possible D gene is TRBD2 (5 bases). V was trimmed by 7 bases and J by 8 bases, leaving 15 bases between them. CDR3 length equals 13 residues. CDR1 is ENHRY and CDR2 is SYGVKD in the germline V gene. CDR3 protein: CAIKTDPGDEQFF. In DNA form, the CDR3 reads TGTGCCATCAAGACCGACCCCGGGGATGAGCAGTTCTTC.

The chain carries TRBV4-1 and TRBJ2-1; the match to TRBD1 covers 9 bases. Germline V lookup: CDR1 MGHRA, CDR2 YSYEKL. This CDR3 is 17 amino acids long. The junction had 7 bases not matched to a gene; V was cut back by 0 bases and J by 4 bases. The DNA of the CDR3 is TGCGCCAGCAGCCAAGAGTGGGGACAGGGTACATACAATGAGCAGTTCTTC. Protein sequence: CASSQEWGQGTYNEQFF.

The rearrangement links TRBV29-1 to TRBJ1-1; tentative D call: TRBD1 (6 bases). V was clipped by 1 base and J by 7 bases, with 10 bases between them. This CDR3 has 12 amino acids. CDR1 and CDR2 (germline): SQVTM, ANQGSEA. CDR3 residues: CSVEGRGGEAFF. DNA for the CDR3: TGCAGCGTTGAAGGCAGGGGCGGTGAAGCTTTCTTT.

This clone was detected only a few times. The chain has TRBV6-1 and TRBJ2-7; a weak D match, TRBD1 (6 bases). V was trimmed by 6 bases and J by 3 bases, leaving 18 bases between them. The CDR3 extends over 15 amino acids. Germline CDR1 MNHNS, CDR2 SASEGT. CDR3 residues: CASSLDSRGIYEQYF. As DNA, the CDR3 is TGTGCCAGCAGCTTGGACAGCCGTGGAATCTACGAGCAGTACTTC.

The gene calls are TRBV2 and TRBJ2-1; D may be TRBD1 (6 bases). This CDR3 region has 18 residues. Germline V gene data show CDR1 as SNHLY and CDR2 as FYNNEI. Trimming stripped 4 bases from V and 1 base from J, with 20 bases between. CDR3 in DNA: TGTGCCAGCAGTGGAAGGACCCTCGGGACACTATCCTACAATGAGCAGTTCTTC. It codes for CASSGRTLGTLSYNEQFF.

V and J are TRBV5-4 and TRBJ2-7; TRBD1 might be the D (5 bases). This CDR3 region has 15 residues. V dropped 4 bases and J dropped 0 bases, with 14 bases sitting between them. Looked up from germline, CDR1 is SGHNT and CDR2 is YYREEE (reference sequence). In DNA form, the CDR3 reads TGTGCCAGCAGCCGACAGATCCCTTTCTCCTACGAGCAGTACTTC. Protein product: CASSRQIPFSYEQYF.

This chain joins TRBV28 and TRBJ1-2; D unresolved. The V gene's germline CDR1 is MDHEN and CDR2 SYDVKM. The CDR3 spans 18 residues. Trimming removed 3 bases at V and 4 bases at J, with 24 bases between. CDR3 sequence (DNA): TGTGCCAGCAGTTTCCCTTCGGTCTCAGCGCAATCTAGCTATGGCTACACCTTC. It translates to CASSFPSVSAQSSYGYTF.

This chain joins TRBV7-2 and TRBJ1-5; 7 bases match TRBD1. This CDR3 has 15 amino acids. Germline loops: CDR1 SGHTA, CDR2 FQGNSA. V shed 2 bases and J 5 bases; nucleotides not matched to a gene: 6. CDR3 DNA sequence: TGTGCCAGCAGCTTATCCTCAGGGGGGTATCAGCCCCAGCATTTT. Its translation is CASSLSSGGYQPQHF.

This chain links TRBV12-2 with TRBJ1-2; the table's D gene call, TRBD1, was not cross checked with the DNA. TRBV12-2 counts as a pseudogene. The CDR3 has 18 amino acids. The CDR3 DNA sequence: TGTGCAAGTCGCTTAGGGGCGAACGGGACAGCCTTTGCCGACGGCTACACCTTC. It yields the protein CASRLGANGTAFADGYTF.

For this clone: The same CDR3 also results from other DNA sequences found in this sample. V usage is TRBV30 and J usage is TRBJ2-7, with 11 positions matching TRBD2. V lost 0 bases and J lost 1; bases outside the gene matches: 2. Germline CDR1 is GTSNPN and CDR2 is SVGIG (reference sequence). The CDR3 runs to 15 residues. The CDR3 loop reads CAWSVGLAGSYEQYF. Here the CDR3 DNA reads TGTGCCTGGAGTGTTGGACTAGCGGGTTCCTACGAGCAGTACTTC.

The chain joins TRBV28 to TRBJ2-1; TRBD1 agrees at 8 bases. V lost 5 bases and J lost 8; bases outside the gene matches: 8. There are 14 residues in the CDR3. Germline V gene sequence: CDR1 MDHEN, CDR2 SYDVKM. The CDR3 sequence: CASSQNRGWDEQFF. CDR3 bases: TGTGCCAGCAGTCAGAACAGGGGGTGGGATGAGCAGTTCTTC.

This chain uses TRBV30 with TRBJ2-5; maybe TRBD2 (7 bases). The V and J ends lost 0 bases and 11 bases respectively, with 22 bases between them. This CDR3 has 15 amino acids. Germline values: CDR1 GTSNPN, CDR2 SVGIG (reference sequence). This CDR3 is CAWSVLWTEGGEQYF. CDR3 nucleotide sequence: TGTGCCTGGAGTGTACTCTGGACAGAAGGGGGGGAGCAGTACTTC.

The rearrangement links TRBV19 to TRBJ1-4; D ambiguous. The V gene lost 6 bases and the J gene lost 7 bases, with 6 bases spanning the gap. Looked up from germline, CDR1 is LNHDA and CDR2 is SQIVND (reference sequence). The CDR3 loop spans 11 amino acids. The CDR3 DNA sequence: TGTGCCAGTAGCTTCGGTGAAAAACTGTTTTTT. It yields the protein CASSFGEKLFF. The complete variable domain, with remaining parts taken from reference TRBV19 and TRBJ1-4, reads DGGITQSPKYLFRKEGQNVTLSCEQNLNHDAMYWYRQDPGQGLRLIYYSQIVNDFQKGDIAEGYSVSREKKESFPLTVTSAQKNPTAFYLCASSFGEKLFFGSGTQLSVL.

The chain has TRBV5-1 and TRBJ2-5, with 12 bases lining up with TRBD1. Trimming cost V 4 bases and J 2 bases; bases outside gene matches: 6. The CDR3 totals 16 residues. CDR1 SGHRS and CDR2 YFSETQ come from the germline V gene. In DNA form, the CDR3 reads TGCGCCAGCAGCGAGGGACAGGGGGCGGGTCAAGAGACCCAGTACTTC. Its translation is CASSEGQGAGQETQYF.

The rearrangement uses TRBV6-6 and TRBJ1-4; D gene uncertain. The CDR3 has 15 residues. Trimming removed 7 bases at V and 0 bases at J, with 12 bases between. Per the germline V gene, CDR1 is MNHNY and CDR2 is SVGAGI (reference sequence). CDR3 sequence: CASTSRSSTNEKLFF. The CDR3 region has the DNA TGTGCCAGCACCTCGAGGAGTTCAACTAATGAAAAACTGTTTTTT.

A remark on this clone: One junction end does not reproduce the germline sequence, and a read error may be involved. This chain connects TRBV10-3 to TRBJ2-2; D possibly corresponds to TRBD2 (7 bases). This CDR3 contains 16 residues. Germline lookup yields CDR1 ENHRY and CDR2 SYGVKD. This CDR3 is CAISEPGGRGTGEPFF. Written as DNA, the CDR3 is TGTGCCATCAGTGAGCCCGGGGGGCGAGGGACCGGGGAGCCGTTTTTT.

This clone was seen a few times. This chain joins TRBV6-5 and TRBJ2-7; no reliable D call. The CDR3 extends over 15 amino acids. Trimming left V 0 bases short and J 4 bases short, with 13 bases between. Looked up from germline, CDR1 is MNHEY and CDR2 is SVGAGI. CDR3: CASSYSATRDYEQYF. CDR3 DNA: TGTGCCAGCAGTTACTCTGCGACTCGCGATTACGAGCAGTACTTC.

The chain is built from TRBV6-6 and TRBJ1-4, with 10 bases aligning to TRBD1. CDR1 is MNHNY and CDR2 is SVGAGI in the germline V gene (reference sequence). This CDR3 spans 15 amino acids. V shed 6 bases and J 7 bases; nucleotides not matched to a gene: 8. As DNA, the CDR3 is TGTGCCAGCAGGGTCCGGGACAGGGGAACTGAAAAACTGTTTTTT. It is translated as CASRVRDRGTEKLFF.

This sequence joins TRBV28 and TRBJ1-5; D is unresolved. The CDR3 totals 14 residues. Between the trimmed V and J ends, which lost 6 bases and 2 bases, there was a span of 11 bases. Looked up from germline, CDR1 is MDHEN and CDR2 is SYDVKM. CDR3 amino acids: CASRVRPGNQPQHF. The CDR3 DNA reads TGTGCCAGCAGAGTCAGGCCCGGCAATCAGCCCCAGCATTTT.

CDR3 region: CASSAQLGNSGNTIYF. CDR3 coding DNA: TGTGCCAGCAGCGCCCAGTTGGGCAACTCTGGAAACACCATATATTTT. The chain carries TRBV9 and TRBJ1-3; D ambiguous. Trimming removed 3 bases at V and 0 bases at J, with 13 bases between. CDR1 and CDR2 (germline): SGDLS, YYNGEE. The CDR3 sequence is 16 residues long.

This sequence joins TRBV30 and TRBJ1-5, with a possible D match to TRBD1 (5 bases). The V and J ends lost 3 bases and 5 bases respectively, with 11 bases between them. The CDR3 contains 13 residues. In germline, CDR1 is GTSNPN, CDR2 SVGIG (reference sequence). In DNA, the CDR3 is TGTGCCTGGAGCGGGGGAGACCATCAGCCCCAGCATTTT. This encodes CAWSGGDHQPQHF.

This clone has just a few counts. In nucleotides, the CDR3 is TGCGCCAGCAGCTTGGCAGGACAGGTCCCCTACGAGCAGTACTTC. Translating it yields CASSLAGQVPYEQYF. The chain has TRBV5-1 and TRBJ2-7; 7 bases are a match to TRBD1. The CDR3 extends over 15 amino acids. The germline CDR1 and CDR2 sequences are SGHRS and YFSETQ. V shed 0 bases, J shed 2 bases, and the junction held 5 bases outside the gene matches.

The chain joins TRBV5-1 to TRBJ2-3; 9 bases align to TRBD2. CDR3 size: 15 residues. V shed 5 bases and J 2 bases; nucleotides not matched to a gene: 6. The germline CDR1 and CDR2 sequences are SGHRS and YFSETQ. The CDR3 spells CASRQGLANTDTQYF. The CDR3 bases are TGCGCCAGCAGACAGGGACTAGCTAACACAGATACGCAGTATTTT.

Worth noting for this clone: Additional DNA sequences in this sample encode the identical CDR3. In nucleotides, the CDR3 is TGTGCCAGCAGCTTAGGACAGGGAGAGAATGAAAAACTGTTTTTT. This sequence encodes CASSLGQGENEKLFF. J is TRBJ1-4 and V is TRBV7-9; 7 bases are shared with TRBD1. Trimming at V came to 1 base and at J to 5 bases, leaving 4 bases not matched to a gene. The length of the CDR3 is 15 residues. In germline, CDR1 is SEHNR, CDR2 FQNEAQ (reference sequence).

V is TRBV30 and J is TRBJ2-5; no clear D. The J call may be faulty, since TRBJ2-7 better matches the DNA end. The CDR3 runs to 12 residues. Germline CDR1 is GTSNPN and CDR2 is SVGIG (reference sequence). The CDR3 bases are TGTGCCTGGAGTCGCGGTCCCTACGAGCAGTACTTC. The encoded protein is CAWSRGPYEQYF.

The J gene is TRBJ1-2, the V gene TRBV14; 7 bases are a match to TRBD1. V was pared by 0 bases and J by 7 bases, with 11 bases of the junction left unmatched. This CDR3 comprises 16 residues. The V gene's germline CDR1 is SGHDN and CDR2 FVKESK. CDR3 in amino acids: CASSQDLWRGHSGYTF. CDR3 DNA: TGTGCCAGCAGCCAAGATTTATGGAGGGGGCACAGTGGCTACACCTTC.

The CDR3 sequence: CASSLVSGGRTDTQYF. CDR3 nucleotide sequence: TGTGCCAGCAGCTTAGTGTCAGGGGGCAGGACAGATACGCAGTATTTT. The V and J genes are TRBV7-2 and TRBJ2-3; TRBD1 agrees at 8 bases. From germline, CDR1 is SGHTA and CDR2 FQGNSA. V was clipped by 1 base and J by 3 bases; unmatched bases: 6. The CDR3 runs 16 residues.

The gene calls are TRBV29-1 and TRBJ1-1; D gene uncertain. With 5 bases removed from V and 2 bases from J, the gap between germline ends came to 12 bases. Germline CDR1 reads SQVTM; CDR2 reads ANQGSEA. The CDR3 length is 13 residues. CDR3 sequence (DNA): TGCAGCGTTAAGAGGGAGACTAACACTGAAGCTTTCTTT. It encodes CSVKRETNTEAFF.